This TCR beta chain was retrieved from a study of cytomegalovirus exposure and HLA in healthy donors. Primers for the PCR totalled 60 Vbeta and 13 Jbeta. Libraries were prepared by immunoSEQ multiplex PCR; TCRdb keeps only in-frame clonotypes and omits some of them. This sample lists 50,000 to 75,000 clones; its ten largest clones have less than 2.5%. Remarks on this clone: The antigen is not known.

Findings and limits, study-wide: Presence/absence analysis assumed near-uniform sequencing depth across donors.

Sequenced sample: PBMCs. This receptor was identified in a young woman in good health and CMV-seronegative.

CDR3 amino acids: CASSRGSPHEQYF. The CDR3 bases are TGTGCCAGCAGCCGGGGTAGTCCCCACGAGCAGTACTTC. The chain has TRBV9 and TRBJ2-7, with a possible D match to TRBD2 (5 bases). CDR1 is SGDLS and CDR2 is YYNGEE in the germline V gene. The CDR3 spans 13 residues. V lost 4 bases, J lost 5 bases, and 13 bases lay in between. Full variable domain (outside the CDR3, taken from reference TRBV9 and TRBJ2-7): DSGVTQTPKHLITATGQRVTLRCSPRSGDLSVYWYQQSLDQGLQFLIQYYNGEERAKGNILERFSAQQFPDLHSELNLSSLELGDSALYFCASSRGSPHEQYFGPGTRLTVT.